The next 3 T cell receptor beta chains were all read from a single sample in a study of cytomegalovirus exposure and HLA in healthy donors. Primers for the PCR totalled 60 Vbeta and 13 Jbeta. Here immunoSEQ multiplex PCR was the method, and the copy in TCRdb shows in-frame clones only, minus some. The sample spans roughly 90,000 clones; the ten largest clones claim just over 15%. Sequenced sample: PBMCs. The source is a man in his forties or fifties in good health and CMV-seropositive.

This chain joins TRBV21-1 and TRBJ2-7; the table assigns TRBD2, which was not confirmed against the DNA. TRBV21-1 is classified as a pseudogene. The CDR3 covers 17 residues. DNA of the CDR3: TGTGCCAGCAGCCCCCACGGGCTAGCGGGAGTCATATACGAGCAGTACGTC. It is translated as CASSPHGLAGVIYEQYV.

V gene TRBV6-5 combines with J gene TRBJ2-5, with 8 bases fitting TRBD1. This CDR3 has 15 amino acids. V lost 6 bases, J lost 4 bases, and 10 bases stayed unmatched. Germline V gene lookup returns CDR1 MNHEY and CDR2 SVGAGI. CDR3 region: CASSRTGQGGETQYF. CDR3 DNA sequence: TGTGCCAGCAGCCGGACAGGGCAGGGAGGAGAGACCCAGTACTTC.

The CDR3 here is CASSYSTGRDRAFF. The CDR3 DNA follows: TGTGCCAGCAGTTACTCGACGGGAAGGGATCGGGCTTTCTTT. The chain carries TRBV6-5 and TRBJ1-1; no firm D call. From germline, CDR1 is MNHEY and CDR2 SVGAGI. The CDR3 spans 14 residues. V was cut by 0 bases and J by 11 bases, with 16 bases left in between.